The rows below give T cell receptor beta chains drawn from one sample of a study of T cells in Graves' hyperthyroidism and ophthalmopathy. TCRdb reprocessed the multiplex PCR reads via MiXCR and lists one record per CDR3 protein. Of roughly 640,000 distinct CDR3 sequences listed, 16% were seen once; the top ten hold more than 3%. The sequencing input was blood. The receptors were gathered from a woman between 40 and 50 years old with Graves' ophthalmopathy. CDR3s include the opening cysteine and the closing phenylalanine or tryptophan.

TRBV6-1	TRBJ1-6	CASSRTEDNSPLHF
TRBV7-9	TRBJ2-7	CASSPRTGPSYEQYF
TRBV20-1	TRBJ2-3	CSARDVRLAGTTDTQYF
TRBV5-8	TRBJ1-5	CASSFRPGVLPRNQPQHF
TRBV6-1	TRBJ1-4	CASRGGQGGWDGEKLFF
TRBV5-1	TRBJ1-2	CASSPATGEGYTF
TRBV18	TRBJ2-3	CASSPSALQSTDTQYF
TRBV9	TRBJ2-1	CASSAIVGAGQGNGEQFF
TRBV5-1	TRBJ2-3	CASSGLAGAPSTDTQYF
TRBV3-1	TRBJ1-1	CASSRQTLSTEAFF
TRBV2	TRBJ2-3	CASSEPGQATDTQYF
TRBV20-1	TRBJ2-7	CSAPPRDGAYEQYF
TRBV7-9	TRBJ2-1	CASSLTGEGNEQFF
TRBV27	TRBJ2-3	CASRGLAVDTQYF
TRBV5-1	TRBJ2-1	CASSLGQGASMDEQFF
TRBV5-6	TRBJ2-7	CASSIGGTSVYEQYF
TRBV3-1	TRBJ1-4	CASSPRVDNEKLFF